The 9 T cell receptor beta chains below all came from one sample that was sequenced in a study of blood T cell repertoires in COVID-19. Measured with immunoSEQ multiplex PCR; TCRdb has only the in-frame clones, and not every one. The sample shows about 230,000 clones, approximately 87% of them seen only once. Sequenced input: peripheral blood. The receptors stem from a woman aged 70-85 years with active or convalescent COVID-19.

As to this clone: One end of the junction fails to match germline, which may point to a read error. The genes are TRBV7-7 and TRBJ2-3, with 9 bases aligning to TRBD2. Germline CDR1 SSHAT, CDR2 FNYEAQ (reference sequence). This CDR3 has 15 amino acids. CDR3 sequence (DNA): TGTGCTAGCAGTCGAGCGGGAGGCGGCACAGATACGCAGTATTTT. Translation: CASSRAGGGTDTQYF.

J is TRBJ2-3 and V is TRBV5-1, with no clear D. V was trimmed by 0 bases and J by 6 bases, leaving 11 bases between them. The CDR3 runs 14 residues. CDR1 SGHRS and CDR2 YFSETQ come from the germline V gene. CDR3 sequence: CASSLESPRDTQYF. The CDR3 DNA sequence: TGCGCCAGCAGCTTGGAATCTCCTAGGGATACGCAGTATTTT. Full variable domain (outside the CDR3, taken from reference TRBV5-1 and TRBJ2-3): KAGVTQTPRYLIKTRGQQVTLSCSPISGHRSVSWYQQTPGQGLQFLFEYFSETQRNKGNFPGRFSGRQFSNSRSEMNVSTLELGDSALYLCASSLESPRDTQYFGPGTRLTVL.

V usage is TRBV3-1 (or the pseudogene TRBV3-2) and J usage is TRBJ1-1, with 9 nucleotides matching TRBD1. The CDR3 totals 15 residues. Losses at the gene ends were 1 base for V and 4 bases for J; bases not matched to a gene: 4. Germline V gene sequence: CDR1 LGHDT, CDR2 YNNKEL (reference sequence). The CDR3 sequence: CASSQGQGVGTEAFF. The CDR3 nucleotides read TGTGCCAGCAGCCAAGGACAGGGGGTTGGCACTGAAGCTTTCTTT.

CDR3 DNA sequence: TGTGCCAGCAGCTTACAAACAGGGGATGGACAGCCCCAGCATTTT. It is translated as CASSLQTGDGQPQHF. The chain has TRBV7-9 and TRBJ1-5; 7 positions agree with TRBD1. The germline V gene has CDR1 SEHNR and CDR2 FQNEAQ (reference sequence). This CDR3 has 15 amino acids. J was trimmed by 7 bases and V by 2 bases; bases with no gene match: 8. The variable domain in full, with the rest retrieved from reference TRBV7-9 and TRBJ1-5, is DTGVSQNPRHKITKRGQNVTFRCDPISEHNRLYWYRQTLGQGPEFLTYFQNEAQLEKSRLLSDRFSAERPKGSFSTLEIQRTEQGDSAMYLCASSLQTGDGQPQHFGDGTRLSIL.

This clone occurred a few times. The chain is built from TRBV20-1 and TRBJ1-2; the D is unclear. The CDR3 has 11 amino acids. Germline V lookup: CDR1 DFQATT, CDR2 SNEGSKA (reference sequence). The CDR3 DNA follows: TGCAGCGCAAGTTCCCTCTATGGCTACACCTTC. It specifies CSASSLYGYTF.

The gene calls are TRBV28 and TRBJ1-1, with unresolved D. Looked up from germline, CDR1 is MDHEN and CDR2 is SYDVKM. V shed 7 bases and J shed 0 bases, with 18 bases lying between them. CDR3 length: 16 amino acids. The CDR3 region is CASNRPEPGMNTEAFF. The CDR3 DNA sequence: TGTGCCAGCAATCGACCCGAGCCCGGGATGAACACTGAAGCTTTCTTT.

The genes are TRBV14 and TRBJ1-1; D possibly corresponds to TRBD1 (5 bases). CDR3 length: 15 residues. V was pared by 0 bases and J by 2 bases, with 10 bases between. The germline V gene has CDR1 SGHDN and CDR2 FVKESK. Here the CDR3 reads CASSQDWGGNTEAFF. CDR3 sequence (DNA): TGTGCCAGCAGCCAAGACTGGGGGGGTAACACTGAAGCTTTCTTT.

This clone was observed a single time. The chain combines TRBV4-2 with TRBJ1-1; unclear D gene. V was trimmed by 0 bases and J by 0 bases, leaving 11 bases between them. The CDR3 length is 16 residues. Germline assignment: CDR1 LGHNA and CDR2 YNFKEQ. This chain's CDR3 is CASSQDLQTLNTEAFF. CDR3 sequence (DNA): TGTGCCAGCAGCCAAGATCTACAGACCTTGAACACTGAAGCTTTCTTT.

The V and J genes are TRBV28 and TRBJ1-5; D unresolved. CDR3 length: 12 residues. CDR1 is MDHEN and CDR2 is SYDVKM in the germline V gene. V was pared by 5 bases and J by 2 bases, with 4 bases between. For the CDR3, the DNA is TGTGCCAGCAGTACAGGCAATCAGCCCCAGCATTTT. Its protein is CASSTGNQPQHF.